The source of this T cell receptor (beta chain) is a study of preoperative IRX-2 immunotherapy in early breast cancer. Described treatment: preoperative locoregional IRX-2 cytokine immunotherapy. Samples came from a phase Ib trial of preoperative locoregional IRX-2 cytokine immunotherapy. V was cut by 4 bases and J by 3 bases, with 14 bases left in between. Germline V gives CDR1 MNHNS, CDR2 SASEGT. This CDR3 contains 15 residues. TCRdb's table, derived via immunoSEQ multiplex PCR, lists solely in-frame clones and lacks some. The sample contains roughly 43,000 clones, approximately 95% of which appear only once.

This chain joins TRBV6-1 and TRBJ2-3; possible D gene TRBD2, 6 bases. The TCR sequence derives from a human donor with breast cancer. This specimen consisted of tumor tissue, obtained after IRX-2 immunotherapy. CDR3 DNA: TGTGCCAGCAGTGGAGGGGTTGCGGGGACAGATACGCAGTATTTT. It translates to CASSGGVAGTDTQYF.